One and the same sample provided the 15 T cell receptor beta chains below, sequenced in a study of blood T cell repertoires in COVID-19. Clones were sequenced by immunoSEQ multiplex PCR, and TCRdb holds only the in-frame ones, with some missing. The repertoire holds about 15,000 clones, with 80% to 90% as singletons. Sequencing was carried out using peripheral blood. The receptors here all came from a man between 65 and 79 years old in a cohort sampled during active COVID-19.

The CDR3, as DNA: TGTGCCAGCAGTCGGCAAGAGACCCAGTACTTC. This codes for CASSRQETQYF. The V and J genes are TRBV6-5 and TRBJ2-5; D uncertain. The V gene lost 5 bases and the J gene lost 2 bases, with 3 bases spanning the gap. The CDR3 length is 11 residues. CDR1 MNHEY and CDR2 SVGAGI come from the germline V gene.

The genes are TRBV4-1 and TRBJ1-1; tentatively, D is TRBD1 (5 bases). Per the germline V gene, CDR1 is MGHRA and CDR2 is YSYEKL. The germline V and J ends were trimmed by 1 base and 4 bases, with 16 bases remaining between them. The CDR3 is 16 amino acids. CDR3 bases: TGCGCCAGCAGCCAAGGTCAGGGCCCCAGAGGCACTGAAGCTTTCTTT. Protein product: CASSQGQGPRGTEAFF.

The chain uses TRBV29-1 and TRBJ1-2, with 7 bases matching TRBD1. Germline V gives CDR1 SQVTM, CDR2 ANQGSEA. J gave up 4 bases and V 7 bases, and 9 bases lay outside the gene matches. The CDR3 totals 13 residues. In nucleotides, the CDR3 is TGCAGCGCATACCTGACAGGGCCCTATGGCTACACCTTC. Its protein is CSAYLTGPYGYTF.

The V and J genes are TRBV20-1 and TRBJ1-6, with D perhaps matching TRBD1 (5 bases). CDR1 DFQATT and CDR2 SNEGSKA come from the germline V gene (reference sequence). This CDR3 region has 11 residues. V was clipped by 5 bases and J by 8 bases, with 7 bases between them. The CDR3 sequence: CSASGYSPLHF. The CDR3 bases are TGCAGTGCTTCAGGGTATTCACCCCTCCACTTT.

V is TRBV3-1 (or the pseudogene TRBV3-2) and J is TRBJ2-7; D is unresolved. The length of the CDR3 is 14 residues. Germline loops: CDR1 LGHDT, CDR2 YNNKEL (reference sequence). Trimming removed 1 base from V and 2 bases from J, with 9 bases in between. The CDR3 coding sequence is TGTGCCAGCAGCCAAGTACTGGGCCCCTACGAGCAGTACTTC. It codes for CASSQVLGPYEQYF.

The chain employs TRBV7-8 and TRBJ2-3; TRBD1 agrees at 11 bases. J gave up 2 bases and V 4 bases, and 2 bases lay outside the gene matches. Germline V gives CDR1 SGHVS, CDR2 FQNEAQ. This CDR3 has 15 amino acids. CDR3 in DNA: TGTGCCAGCAGCTCGGGACAGGGGGACACAGATACGCAGTATTTT. The encoded protein is CASSSGQGDTDTQYF.

In its sample, this clone ranks as medium-sized (0.01 to 0.1%). The chain joins TRBV2 to TRBJ2-1, with a tentative D call TRBD2 (6 bases). The CDR3 totals 15 residues. Germline CDR1 is SNHLY and CDR2 is FYNNEI. Deletions cut 9 bases from V and 1 base from J, with 16 bases between. The CDR3 is CASGAGTLSYNEQFF. The CDR3 DNA reads TGTGCCAGTGGGGCCGGGACTCTTTCCTACAATGAGCAGTTCTTC. Variable domain in full (rest from reference TRBV2 and TRBJ2-1): EPEVTQTPSHQVTQMGQEVILRCVPISNHLYFYWYRQILGQKVEFLVSFYNNEISEKSEIFDDQFSVERPDGSNFTLKIRSTKLEDSAMYFCASGAGTLSYNEQFFGPGTRLTVL.

This chain uses TRBV10-3 with TRBJ1-5, with 10 bases lining up with TRBD1. Germline V gives CDR1 ENHRY, CDR2 SYGVKD. V dropped 4 bases and J dropped 6; count of bases not matched to a gene: 3. This CDR3 contains 14 residues. The CDR3 region is CAISADRGPQPQHF. The CDR3 DNA follows: TGTGCCATCAGTGCCGACAGGGGGCCTCAGCCCCAGCATTTT.

The sample holds one count of this clone. The chain carries TRBV11-2 and TRBJ2-5, with D perhaps TRBD2 (5 bases). This CDR3 is 14 amino acids long. The ends were cut back, 2 bases at V and 3 bases at J, with 10 bases in the middle. Germline-derived CDR1 and CDR2 are SGHAT and FQNNGV. CDR3 sequence reads: CASSLFWGEETQYF. The CDR3 DNA is TGTGCCAGCAGCTTATTTTGGGGAGAAGAGACCCAGTACTTC.

This chain links TRBV2 with TRBJ2-1; tentatively, D is TRBD2 (5 bases). The CDR3 is 15 residues long. From germline, CDR1 is SNHLY and CDR2 FYNNEI. Trimming left V 1 base short and J 4 bases short, with 11 bases between. The CDR3 reads CASSEGGLGYNEQFF. The CDR3 nucleotides are TGTGCCAGCAGTGAAGGCGGACTCGGTTACAATGAGCAGTTCTTC.

The chain joins TRBV2 to TRBJ2-7; maybe TRBD2 (6 bases). The CDR3 spans 15 residues. V lost 3 bases and J 2 bases, leaving 14 bases between the germline ends. Germline loops: CDR1 SNHLY, CDR2 FYNNEI. The CDR3, as DNA: TGTGCCAGCAGTGATCGGAGACTAGACACCTACGAGCAGTACTTC. It specifies CASSDRRLDTYEQYF.

This clone came up a few times. J is TRBJ1-2 and V is TRBV30; the D is unclear. The CDR3 covers 13 residues. V lost 2 bases, J lost 8 bases, and 15 bases lay in between. Germline loops: CDR1 GTSNPN, CDR2 SVGIG (reference sequence). The CDR3 spells CAWSSLGGWGYTF. The CDR3 coding sequence is TGTGCCTGGAGTTCGTTGGGAGGGTGGGGCTACACCTTC.

The rearrangement links TRBV5-4 to TRBJ1-2, with a tentative D call TRBD1 (5 bases). The CDR3 contains 13 residues. CDR1 and CDR2 (germline): SGHNT, YYREEE (reference sequence). The V end lost 2 bases, the J end lost 1 base, and 6 bases lay between the germline ends. CDR3 coding DNA: TGTGCCAGCAGCTTAGACAGTAACTATGGCTACACCTTC. This translates into CASSLDSNYGYTF.

This chain links TRBV27 with TRBJ1-5; D perhaps matches TRBD1 (5 bases). The CDR3 has 17 amino acids. Germline V gives CDR1 MNHEY, CDR2 SMNVEV (reference sequence). V was cut by 0 bases and J by 0 bases, with 12 bases left in between. This CDR3 is CASSLSAGIYSNQPQHF. CDR3 bases: TGTGCCAGCAGTTTATCTGCAGGGATCTATAGCAATCAGCCCCAGCATTTT.

This clone is categorized as medium-sized. The chain employs TRBV11-2 and TRBJ2-3, with TRBD2 matching over 9 bases. Germline V gene lookup returns CDR1 SGHAT and CDR2 FQNNGV. The CDR3 extends over 15 amino acids. V lost 5 bases to trimming and J lost 3 bases; unmatched junction nucleotides: 6. In nucleotides, the CDR3 is TGTGCCAGCAGCCCGGGACTAGCAGAAACAGATACGCAGTATTTT. This sequence encodes CASSPGLAETDTQYF. The full variable domain, rest sourced from reference TRBV11-2 and TRBJ2-3, is EAGVAQSPRYKIIEKRQSVAFWCNPISGHATLYWYQQILGQGPKLLIQFQNNGVVDDSQLPKDRFSAERLKGVDSTLKIQPAKLEDSAVYLCASSPGLAETDTQYFGPGTRLTVL.